This T cell receptor (beta chain) appears in the sequencing data of a study of read filtering for tumor transcriptome and immune sequencing. In regard to this clonotype: At one end the junction does not follow the germline gene, possibly because of a read error.

There are 14 residues in the CDR3. The V gene's germline CDR1 is SEHNR and CDR2 FQNEAQ (reference sequence). This library used 300 to 500 ng RNA and molecular barcoded adaptors spanning alpha/delta and beta/gamma chains. TCRdb redid the calling of the reads with MiXCR, one entry per CDR3 protein. The repertoire holds about 60,000 distinct CDR3 sequences, with approximately 15% as singletons. The sample was a population of CD138-negative cells sorted from bone marrow. The chain links TRBV7-9 to TRBJ2-4, with D perhaps matching TRBD1 or TRBD2 (5 bases each). This clonotype was sampled from a donor at least 40 years old with multiple myeloma. The CDR3 reads CASSIQEDGNSQYF. The CDR3 region has the DNA TGTGCCAGCAGCATACAGGAGGACGGAAACAGTCAGTACTTC.